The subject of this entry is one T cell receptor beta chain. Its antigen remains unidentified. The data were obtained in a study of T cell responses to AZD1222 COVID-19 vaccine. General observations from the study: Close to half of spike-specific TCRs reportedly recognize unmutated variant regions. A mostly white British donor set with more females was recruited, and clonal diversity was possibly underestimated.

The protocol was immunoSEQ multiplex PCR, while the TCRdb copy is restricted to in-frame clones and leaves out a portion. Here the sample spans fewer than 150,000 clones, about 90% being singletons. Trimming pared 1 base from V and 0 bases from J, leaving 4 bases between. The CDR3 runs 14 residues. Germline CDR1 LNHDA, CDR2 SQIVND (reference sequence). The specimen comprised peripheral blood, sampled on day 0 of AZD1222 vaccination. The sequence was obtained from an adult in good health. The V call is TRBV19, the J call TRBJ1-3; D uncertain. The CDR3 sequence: CASSIADSGNTIYF. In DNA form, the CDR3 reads TGTGCCAGTAGTATAGCCGACTCTGGAAACACCATATATTTT.